This T cell receptor (beta chain) was recovered during a study of shared clonotypes between healthy human individuals. As to this clone: What it recognizes is unknown.

Original methodology: Quality scores were absent from the junction-only immunoSEQ sequences, so filtering differed. Libraries were prepared by immunoSEQ multiplex PCR; TCRdb keeps only in-frame clonotypes and omits some of them. V and J calls and clone size are given by that table; D and trimming were obtained from the DNA. The top ten hold about 1.1% of the sample, which has millions of clones, just under 95% seen once. In the naive CD8 group, cells lacked CD45RO and were positively selected for CCR7, so terminally differentiated effector memory CD45RA+ cells were left out. The healthy adult donors were HIV-negative and reported no recent acute infections or vaccinations. Germline assignment: CDR1 MNHEY and CDR2 SVGAGI. V was trimmed by 4 bases and J by 4 bases, leaving 11 bases between them. The CDR3 loop spans 15 amino acids. General study points: When naive CD4 clonotypes were compared across several donors, 4% to 5.5% were shared. Non-shared clonotypes were found to have lower generation probabilities than the clonotypes that were shared by all four of the sorted-subset donors.

The sequenced sample was naive CD8+ T cells sorted from blood. This chain links TRBV6-5 with TRBJ1-6; D is ambiguous. The sequence came from a young man in good health. CDR3 coding DNA: TGTGCCAGCAGTTTATCAGACACGTATAATTCACCCCTCCACTTT. As protein: CASSLSDTYNSPLHF.